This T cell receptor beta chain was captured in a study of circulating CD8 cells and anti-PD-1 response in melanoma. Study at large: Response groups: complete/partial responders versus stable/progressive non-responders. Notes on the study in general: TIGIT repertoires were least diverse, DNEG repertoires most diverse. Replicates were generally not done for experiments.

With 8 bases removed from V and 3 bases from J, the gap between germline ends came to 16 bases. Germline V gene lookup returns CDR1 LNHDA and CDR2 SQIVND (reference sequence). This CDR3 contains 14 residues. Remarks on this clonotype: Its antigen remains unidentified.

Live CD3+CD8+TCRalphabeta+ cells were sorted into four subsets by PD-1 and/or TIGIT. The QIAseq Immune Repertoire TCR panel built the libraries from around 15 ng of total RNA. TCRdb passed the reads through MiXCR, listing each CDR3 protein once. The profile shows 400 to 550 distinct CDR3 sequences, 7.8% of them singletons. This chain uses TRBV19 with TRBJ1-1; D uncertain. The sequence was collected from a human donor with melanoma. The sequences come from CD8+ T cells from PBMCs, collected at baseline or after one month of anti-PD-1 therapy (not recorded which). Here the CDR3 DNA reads TGTGCCAGTCACAAAGGGAGTTCGTACACTGAAGCTTTCTTT. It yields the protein CASHKGSSYTEAFF. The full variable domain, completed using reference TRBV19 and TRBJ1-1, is DGGITQSPKYLFRKEGQNVTLSCEQNLNHDAMYWYRQDPGQGLRLIYYSQIVNDFQKGDIAEGYSVSREKKESFPLTVTSAQKNPTAFYLCASHKGSSYTEAFFGQGTRLTVV.